This T cell receptor beta chain was sequenced during a study of long-term antiretroviral therapy in people with HIV. This clone was seen more than once but under ten times. Survey level was the resolution at which the v3.0 immunoSEQ assay ran. The data were produced by immunoSEQ multiplex PCR, yet TCRdb's version contains in-frame clones alone and is incomplete. The data show about 39,000 clones, with about nine tenths seen just once and 3.5% to 4.5% held by the top ten. The V and J ends lost 5 bases and 7 bases respectively, with 12 bases between them. CDR3 length: 14 residues. CDR1 is SGHNT and CDR2 is YENEEA in the germline V gene.

This sequence originates from a woman aged 50 to 65 with HIV. The source was unsorted PBMCs, collected 1.2 years after starting antiretroviral therapy. The chain links TRBV11-3 to TRBJ1-6; no clear D gene. The CDR3 region is CASSAGRSNSPLHF. Here the CDR3 DNA reads TGTGCCAGCAGCGCAGGACGGAGCAATTCACCCCTCCACTTT.